One and the same sample provided the 27 T cell receptor beta chains below, sequenced in a study of CD8 T cells in ankylosing spondylitis (TCRdb year 2017). The method was 5' RACE. The sequencing machine was an Illumina HiSeq 2500. In-frame beta chains were kept once TCRdb had trimmed the public reads at Q25 with fastp and called clones with MiXCR. Each entry is one CDR3 protein sequence, shown with its most common DNA and genes. A total of 390,000 or so distinct CDR3 sequences appear in this sample, under 25% of them only once. Jointly, the top ten make up about 16% of the sample. What these receptors recognize is not known. What the study reported, not specific to this receptor: Blood from ankylosing spondylitis patients appeared to be characterized by a TCR beta motif composed of about eight highly homologous amino acid variants.

Sequenced material: blood, either unsorted or a sorted T cell fraction (not recorded which). These receptors were obtained from a male donor with ankylosing spondylitis.

This clonotype was counted a few times. The chain couples TRBV7-9 to TRBJ2-1, with 13 bases lining up with TRBD2. The CDR3 totals 15 residues. With 3 bases clipped from V and 7 bases from J, the junction kept 3 bases outside the gene matches. The germline CDR1 and CDR2 sequences are SEHNR and FQNEAQ (reference sequence). CDR3 sequence (DNA): TGTGCCAGCAGCTTCGGGACTAGCGGGATGAATGAGCAGTTCTTC. Its translation is CASSFGTSGMNEQFF.

The rearrangement joins TRBV30 to TRBJ2-7; TRBD2 might be the D (6 bases). Trimming took off 5 bases at V and 2 bases at J, with 13 bases between the two ends. This CDR3 spans 13 amino acids. Per the germline V gene, CDR1 is GTSNPN and CDR2 is SVGIG (reference sequence). CDR3 in amino acids: CAWGRSPTYEQYF. The CDR3, as DNA: TGTGCCTGGGGGAGGTCCCCTACCTACGAGCAGTACTTC.

This rearrangement joins TRBV5-1 to TRBJ2-5; D is possibly TRBD2 (6 bases). The V end was cut by 4 bases, the J end by 4 bases, with 11 bases between. CDR1 and CDR2 (germline): SGHRS, YFSETQ. The length of the CDR3 is 13 residues. The CDR3 DNA reads as TGCGCCAGCAGCAGATCCGGGAGAGAGACCCAGTACTTC. Translating it yields CASSRSGRETQYF.

This clonotype has a count of ten or more. This chain connects TRBV28 to TRBJ2-3; TRBD1 is a possible D gene (6 bases). This CDR3 region has 12 residues. The germline V gene encodes CDR1 MDHEN and CDR2 SYDVKM. V dropped 6 bases and J dropped 8 bases, with 12 bases sitting between them. The CDR3 DNA reads TGTGCCAGCAGGAGTAAAGGGGGTACGCAGTATTTT. It yields the protein CASRSKGGTQYF.

This clonotype was found many times. The chain has TRBV29-1 and TRBJ2-1; D is possibly TRBD1 (6 bases). This CDR3 has 13 amino acids. Germline lookup yields CDR1 SQVTM and CDR2 ANQGSEA. Trimming removed 6 bases from V and 8 bases from J, with 17 bases in between. CDR3 nucleotides: TGCAGCGTCGCAACAGGGAAGGGGGATGAGCAGTTCTTC. Its translation: CSVATGKGDEQFF.

The gene calls are TRBV7-2 and TRBJ1-1; a weak D match, TRBD1 (5 bases). CDR1 and CDR2 (germline): SGHTA, FQGNSA. This CDR3 has 13 amino acids. Trimming took off 1 base at V and 10 bases at J, with 13 bases between the two ends. CDR3 amino acids: CASSLVGGRGAFF. CDR3 coding DNA: TGTGCCAGCAGCTTAGTCGGAGGGAGGGGAGCTTTCTTT.

The gene calls are TRBV4-3 and TRBJ2-1; D is ambiguous. The CDR3 is made up of 15 amino acids. The V gene lost 0 bases and the J gene lost 2 bases, with 8 bases spanning the gap. Germline CDR1 LGHNA, CDR2 YSLEER. The CDR3: CASSQDDGAYNEQFF. Here the CDR3 DNA reads TGCGCCAGCAGCCAAGATGACGGCGCCTACAATGAGCAGTTCTTC.

This clonotype was seen only a few times. This chain uses TRBV14 with TRBJ1-4, with D perhaps TRBD1 (5 bases). Germline CDR1 reads SGHDN; CDR2 reads FVKESK. The V gene lost 5 bases and the J gene lost 8 bases, with 15 bases spanning the gap. The CDR3 runs 14 residues. The CDR3 here is CASSFGGSSEKLFF. CDR3 sequence (DNA): TGTGCCAGCAGCTTCGGGGGTTCCTCGGAAAAACTGTTTTTT.

The chain carries TRBV4-2 and TRBJ2-7, with D tentatively TRBD2 (6 bases). This CDR3 spans 12 amino acids. The germline CDR1 and CDR2 sequences are LGHNA and YNFKEQ. V shed 3 bases and J shed 6 bases, with 9 bases lying between them. The CDR3 DNA follows: TGTGCCAGCAGCCAGCGGCGGGGCGAGCAGTACTTC. Encoded protein: CASSQRRGEQYF.

The chain uses TRBV11-1 and TRBJ2-2; D gene uncertain. The CDR3 covers 16 residues. The V end lost 1 base, the J end lost 3 bases, and 12 bases lay between the germline ends. Looked up from germline, CDR1 is SGHAT and CDR2 is FQDESV (reference sequence). For the CDR3, the DNA is TGTGCCAGCAGCTTAGATTTCCGACTGGACACCGGGGAGCTGTTTTTT. Protein sequence: CASSLDFRLDTGELFF.

The chain couples TRBV5-1 to TRBJ1-1; TRBD1 might be the D (6 bases). The CDR3 runs to 14 residues. The V end lost 4 bases, the J end lost 10 bases, and 20 bases lay between the germline ends. CDR1 and CDR2 (germline): SGHRS, YFSETQ. The chain's CDR3 is CASSPQGGAVPAFF. DNA for the CDR3: TGCGCCAGCAGCCCACAAGGGGGGGCGGTTCCAGCTTTCTTT.

CDR3 nucleotide sequence: TGTGCCAGCTCACGGAGCGGGAGCGCTACCTACGAGCAGTACTTC. It specifies CASSRSGSATYEQYF. The V call is TRBV18, the J call TRBJ2-7, with 8 nucleotides matching TRBD2. Trimming took 4 bases from V and 2 from J; bases not matched to a gene: 7. Germline CDR1 and CDR2: KGHSH and LQKENI. The CDR3 consists of 15 residues.

This clonotype was observed a few times. The V and J genes are TRBV6-2 or TRBV6-3 and TRBJ1-1; perhaps TRBD1 as D (5 bases). CDR1 MNHEY and CDR2 SVGEGT come from the germline V gene. Trimming took 7 bases from V and 6 from J, leaving 21 bases between them. This CDR3 spans 15 amino acids. The CDR3, as DNA: TGTGCCAGCAACGGGGGTGTACGGGTGGCCTCTGAAGCTTTCTTT. Translation: CASNGGVRVASEAFF.

This clonotype has a handful of counts. The chain links TRBV12-3 or TRBV12-4 to TRBJ2-2, with 10 bases that match TRBD2. Unmatched junction bases numbered 6, after V lost 7 bases and J lost 4 bases. The CDR3 length is 15 residues. For the CDR3, the DNA is TGTGCCAGCAAAGGGACTAGCGTCTCCACCGGGGAGCTGTTTTTT. The encoded protein is CASKGTSVSTGELFF.

This clonotype has just a few counts. The chain combines TRBV20-1 with TRBJ1-2; no firm D call. Per germline, CDR1 DFQATT and CDR2 SNEGSKA (reference sequence). The V end lost 5 bases, the J end lost 2 bases, and 6 bases lay between the germline ends. The CDR3 loop spans 11 amino acids. The DNA for the CDR3 is TGCAGTGCTCCCCTAAACTATGGCTACACCTTC. It is translated as CSAPLNYGYTF.

This clonotype was picked up a small number of times. The gene calls are TRBV20-1 and TRBJ2-4; unclear D gene. The germline gives CDR1 DFQATT, CDR2 SNEGSKA (reference sequence). Trimming took 3 bases from V and 0 from J, leaving 12 bases between them. This CDR3 comprises 15 residues. The DNA of the CDR3 is TGCAGTGCTAGTTGGGGTGTTACAGCCAAAAACATTCAGTACTTC. It encodes CSASWGVTAKNIQYF.

The J gene is TRBJ1-3, the V gene TRBV18, with D possibly TRBD1 on 6 matching bases. The CDR3 is 14 residues long. V was pared by 6 bases and J by 4 bases, with 13 bases between. The germline V gene has CDR1 KGHSH and CDR2 LQKENI. The CDR3 DNA reads as TGTGCCAGCTCCCCTACACAGGGAGGAAACACCATATATTTT. Translation: CASSPTQGGNTIYF.

This clonotype has more than one count but fewer than ten. The genes are TRBV29-1 and TRBJ2-7, with 10 bases that match TRBD1. The germline V gene has CDR1 SQVTM and CDR2 ANQGSEA. This CDR3 is built from 13 residues. V dropped 5 bases and J dropped 6; count of bases not matched to a gene: 7. CDR3 coding DNA: TGCAGCGTTACCGGGACAGGGGCCCGCGAGCAGTACTTC. This sequence encodes CSVTGTGAREQYF.

This clonotype came up once. The chain has TRBV11-3 and TRBJ2-3, with 7 bases matching TRBD1. The CDR3 runs to 14 residues. V dropped 5 bases and J dropped 3; count of bases not matched to a gene: 5. Germline CDR1 reads SGHNT; CDR2 reads YENEEA. CDR3 nucleotide sequence: TGTGCCAGCAGCCAGGGACAGAGGACAGATACGCAGTATTTT. This gives the protein CASSQGQRTDTQYF.

This clonotype occurred a few times. The chain couples TRBV19 to TRBJ2-2, with 11 positions matching TRBD2. CDR1 and CDR2 (germline): LNHDA, SQIVND (reference sequence). CDR3 size: 14 residues. V lost 8 bases and J lost 4; bases outside the gene matches: 3. DNA for the CDR3: TGTGCCAGTGGGACTAGCGGAGGCACCGGGGAGCTGTTTTTT. Protein: CASGTSGGTGELFF.

This chain uses TRBV29-1 with TRBJ2-1; 12 bases line up with TRBD2. Germline trimming cut 1 base from V and 2 bases from J; bases unmatched to any gene: 0. Germline loops: CDR1 SQVTM, CDR2 ANQGSEA. This CDR3 contains 15 residues. The CDR3 region is CSVEGTSGTYNEQFF. CDR3 in DNA: TGCAGCGTTGAAGGGACTAGCGGGACCTACAATGAGCAGTTCTTC.

This chain connects TRBV11-3 to TRBJ2-5; D gene unclear. Trimming shortened V by 4 bases and J by 7 bases, and 10 bases separated the two germline ends. Germline-derived CDR1 and CDR2 are SGHNT and YENEEA. There are 12 residues in the CDR3. CDR3 region: CASSSWAGTQYF. In nucleotides, the CDR3 is TGTGCCAGCAGCTCTTGGGCCGGGACCCAGTACTTC. Full variable domain (rest looked up from reference TRBV11-3 and TRBJ2-5): EAGVVQSPRYKIIEKKQPVAFWCNPISGHNTLYWYLQNLGQGPELLIRYENEEAVDDSQLPKDRFSAERLKGVDSTLKIQPAELGDSAVYLCASSSWAGTQYFGPGTRLLVL.

The chain is built from TRBV15 and TRBJ1-2; 8 bases match TRBD1. Germline V gene lookup returns CDR1 LNHNV and CDR2 YYDKDF (reference sequence). This CDR3 has 14 amino acids. V lost 4 bases and J lost 5; bases outside the gene matches: 6. The CDR3 coding sequence is TGTGCCACCAGCACCGGACAGGGACCATATGGCTACACCTTC. Translating it yields CATSTGQGPYGYTF.

This clonotype has a handful of counts. The chain couples TRBV7-2 to TRBJ2-1; D may match TRBD1 or TRBD2 (5 bases each). Trimming shortened V by 8 bases and J by 6 bases, and 14 bases separated the two germline ends. Germline CDR1 reads SGHTA; CDR2 reads FQGNSA. CDR3 length: 13 amino acids. The CDR3 is CASLAYGANEQFF. The CDR3 DNA sequence: TGTGCCAGCCTAGCTTACGGGGCCAATGAGCAGTTCTTC.

The chain links TRBV6-5 to TRBJ1-5, with 8 positions matching TRBD1. The CDR3 sequence is 15 residues long. The trim removed 4 bases at V and 1 base at J, leaving 3 bases unmatched. Germline V lookup: CDR1 MNHEY, CDR2 SVGAGI. The chain's CDR3 is CASSFQGASNQPQHF. The CDR3 DNA reads as TGTGCCAGCAGTTTCCAGGGGGCAAGCAATCAGCCCCAGCATTTT.

This chain joins TRBV12-3 or TRBV12-4 and TRBJ1-4; D is ambiguous. The CDR3 runs 14 residues. Trimming cost V 8 bases and J 4 bases, with 14 bases left between them. The CDR3 region is CASGIKGFNEKLFF. In DNA form, the CDR3 reads TGTGCCAGCGGCATCAAAGGGTTTAATGAAAAACTGTTTTTT.

The V and J genes are TRBV11-2 and TRBJ2-1, with D tentatively TRBD1 (7 bases). Germline-derived CDR1 and CDR2 are SGHAT and FQNNGV. Trimming cost V 5 bases and J 12 bases, with 14 bases left between them. The CDR3 totals 12 residues. The CDR3 is CASSQAGQSQFF. The CDR3 DNA is TGTGCCAGCAGCCAGGCGGGACAGTCGCAGTTCTTC. The whole variable domain, filled in from reference TRBV11-2 and TRBJ2-1, reads EAGVAQSPRYKIIEKRQSVAFWCNPISGHATLYWYQQILGQGPKLLIQFQNNGVVDDSQLPKDRFSAERLKGVDSTLKIQPAKLEDSAVYLCASSQAGQSQFFGPGTRLTVL.